This T cell receptor (beta chain) came from a study of T cell repertoires in cytomegalovirus infection. On the study more broadly: An indication of both CMV infection and matching HLA type came from public TCR beta signatures. Findings and limits, study-wide: Dominant in the ex vivo response were TCR beta clonotypes restricted by HLA-C and specific for CMV.

Germline values: CDR1 SGHRS, CDR2 YFSETQ. V was clipped by 3 bases and J by 0 bases; unmatched bases: 7. The CDR3 is made up of 16 amino acids. Details on this clonotype: Its antigen remains unidentified.

Each CDR3 protein gets one entry after TCRdb re-called the reads with MiXCR. The sample records about 830,000 distinct CDR3 sequences, approximately 29% being singletons. The clonotype originates from a human donor in good health (CMV status not recorded). Some clones in this sample may be carry-over from other donors' samples. The sample in question was cultured CD8+ T cells from PBMCs, obtained from culture after CMV antigen stimulation. The chain is built from TRBV5-1 and TRBJ1-1, with 8 positions matching TRBD1. CDR3 nucleotide sequence: TGCGCCAGCAGCTCCGGGACAGGAGGGATGAACACTGAAGCTTTCTTT. Amino acid sequence: CASSSGTGGMNTEAFF.